This T cell receptor beta chain was observed in a study of blood T cell repertoires in COVID-19. Study overall: T cells, B-cell-depleted T cells, or PBMCs supplied cDNA or gDNA.

The CDR3 has 14 residues. With 5 bases clipped from V and 14 bases from J, the junction kept 15 bases outside the gene matches. CDR1 and CDR2 from the germline V gene are SGHTA and FQGNSA. Clones were read by immunoSEQ multiplex PCR, and TCRdb kept only the in-frame ones, dropping some. The sample has 170,000 or so clones; 75% to 90% are singletons. Seattle researchers signed up patients amid active infection and tracked them longitudinally. Sequenced input: peripheral blood. The clonotype comes from a woman aged 40 to 50 with COVID-19, enrolled during active disease. This rearrangement joins TRBV7-2 to TRBJ2-1; 7 bases fit TRBD2. CDR3 coding DNA: TGTGCCAGCAGCCAAAAGTTGTCGTCGGGGGGAAAGTTCTTC. Protein product: CASSQKLSSGGKFF.